The T cell receptor beta chain under discussion was sequenced for a study of T cells in Graves' hyperthyroidism and ophthalmopathy. This clonotype was picked up many times. Its antigen is unidentified. Used for diagnoses were clinical symptoms, serum thyroxine and TRAb, thyroid ultrasound and orbital computed tomography. Amplified TCR beta CDR3 regions came from RNA transcripts. The study used the HTBI primer set for a first-round RT-PCR of the TCR CDR3. MiXCR, applied by TCRdb to the multiplex PCR reads, yields one record per CDR3 protein. Among fewer than 700,000 distinct CDR3 sequences listed, about a sixth were seen once. The ends lost 4 bases at V and 0 bases at J; junction bases unmatched: 5. CDR1 and CDR2 from the germline V gene are MDHEN and SYDVKM. The CDR3 consists of 15 residues. Study-level findings and limits: Model predictions of ophthalmopathy came a median around 6.5 months before onset.

The clonotype comes from a woman aged 18-30 years with Graves' ophthalmopathy. The sequenced sample was blood. This chain connects TRBV28 to TRBJ2-7; TRBD2 matches 8 bases. This CDR3 is CASSWSGSASYEQYF. The CDR3 nucleotides read TGTGCCAGCAGTTGGAGCGGGAGCGCCTCCTACGAGCAGTACTTC.